This T cell receptor beta chain was sequenced for a study of vaccination and CD4 T cells after COVID-19. On the study more broadly: Overlapping spike peptides served as the stimulus for the cells. These peptides came from SARS-CoV-2 and from the common cold coronaviruses HCoV-NL63, HCoV-OC43 and HCoV-229E.

Treatment here: roughly 10-day PBMC culture with coronavirus spike peptide pools or control peptides (ViraFEST assay). Peptide-pool expansion of antigen-specific T cells preceded TCR sequencing in ViraFEST. An Oncomine TCR Beta short-read assay was used to sequence the DNA from cultured CD4+ T cells. The genomic DNA was obtained from cultured CD4+ T cells by extraction with the QIAamp micro DNA kit. TCRdb reprocessed the PCR reads via MiXCR and lists one record per CDR3 protein. The data contain over 5,000 distinct CDR3 sequences, 48% of them singletons. This clonotype was detected only a few times. Its antigen is undetermined. This TCR was recovered from a human donor who had recovered from COVID-19. Input material: CD4+ T cells from blood, cultured in vitro.

CDR3 nucleotides: TGTGCCAGCACCACAGGGAGAAGCACCGGGGAGCTGTTTTTT. It translates to CASTTGRSTGELFF. The chain joins TRBV27 to TRBJ2-2; maybe TRBD1 (6 bases). The germline gives CDR1 MNHEY, CDR2 SMNVEV (reference sequence). The CDR3 contains 14 residues. V lost 7 bases, J lost 4 bases, and 13 bases lay in between.